This T cell receptor (beta chain) is drawn from a study of quantifying T cell responses using KT2 cells. Study in general: TCR alpha and beta constant-region primers primed reverse transcription of RNA. The second PCR was a qPCR stopped at a predetermined fluorescence threshold. General observations from the study: Very high KT2 spike-in numbers caused saturation in KT2 sequence detection.

Different KT2-to-PBMC ratios were created with a constant PBMC count. Comments on this clonotype: What it binds is unknown.

A single-stranded UMI oligo with SP2 sequence was ligated to cDNA 3' ends. The first PCR ran roughly 4 cycles with an equimolar RC1.1 and RC1.2 beta primer mix. TCRdb re-analysed the UMI-ligation and nested PCR reads in MiXCR, keeping a single row per CDR3 protein. The top ten hold approximately 8.7% of the sample, which has 25,000 to 35,000 distinct CDR3 sequences, 10% seen once. The CDR3 loop spans 15 amino acids. Germline CDR1 is MNHEY and CDR2 is SVGEGT. The junction had 3 bases not matched to a gene; V was cut back by 2 bases and J by 4 bases. Sample: PBMCs spiked with cells of the T cell clone KT2. The genes are TRBV6-2 or TRBV6-3 and TRBJ2-4, with 9 positions matching TRBD2. The TCR was taken from a human donor. This CDR3 reads CASSYPSGVKNIQYF. The CDR3 DNA reads as TGTGCCAGCAGTTACCCTAGCGGGGTAAAAAACATTCAGTACTTC.